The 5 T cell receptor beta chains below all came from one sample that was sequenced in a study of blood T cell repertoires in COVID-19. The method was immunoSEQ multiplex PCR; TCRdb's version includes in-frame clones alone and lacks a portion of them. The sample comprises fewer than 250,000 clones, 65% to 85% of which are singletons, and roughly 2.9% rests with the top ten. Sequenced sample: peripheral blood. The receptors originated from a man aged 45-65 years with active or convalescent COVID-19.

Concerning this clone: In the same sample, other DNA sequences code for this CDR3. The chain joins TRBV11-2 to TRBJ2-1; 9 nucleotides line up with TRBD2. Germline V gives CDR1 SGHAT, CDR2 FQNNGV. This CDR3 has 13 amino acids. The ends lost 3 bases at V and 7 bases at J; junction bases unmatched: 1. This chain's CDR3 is CASSLGLANEQFF. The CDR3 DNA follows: TGTGCCAGCAGCTTGGGACTAGCAAATGAGCAGTTCTTC.

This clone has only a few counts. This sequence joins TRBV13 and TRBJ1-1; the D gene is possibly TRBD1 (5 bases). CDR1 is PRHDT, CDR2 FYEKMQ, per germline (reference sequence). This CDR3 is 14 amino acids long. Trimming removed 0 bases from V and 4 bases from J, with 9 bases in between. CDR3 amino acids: CASSLGKGLTEAFF. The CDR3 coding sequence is TGTGCCAGCAGCTTAGGTAAGGGGCTCACTGAAGCTTTCTTT.

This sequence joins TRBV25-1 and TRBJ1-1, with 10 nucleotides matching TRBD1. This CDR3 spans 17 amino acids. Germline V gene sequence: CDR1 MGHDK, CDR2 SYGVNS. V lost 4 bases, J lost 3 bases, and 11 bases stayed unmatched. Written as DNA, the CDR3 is TGTGCCAGCAGTGGACCGGGACAGGGGAAAAGGGACACTGAAGCTTTCTTT. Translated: CASSGPGQGKRDTEAFF.

CDR3: CAILHQGSSTDTQYF. The CDR3 region has the DNA TGTGCCATCTTACATCAGGGATCTAGCACAGATACGCAGTATTTT. The chain combines TRBV28 with TRBJ2-3; D might be TRBD1 (5 bases). Germline-derived CDR1 and CDR2 are MDHEN and SYDVKM. The V and J ends lost 10 bases and 0 bases respectively, with 17 bases between them. The CDR3 extends over 15 amino acids.

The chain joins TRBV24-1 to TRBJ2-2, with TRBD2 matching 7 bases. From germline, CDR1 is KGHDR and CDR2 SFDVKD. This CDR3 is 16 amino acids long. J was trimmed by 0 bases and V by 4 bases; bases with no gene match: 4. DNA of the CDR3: TGTGCCACCAGTGACAAAAGCGGGGCGAACACCGGGGAGCTGTTTTTT. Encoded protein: CATSDKSGANTGELFF.